Listed below are T cell receptor beta chains from one sample, sequenced in a study of blood T cell repertoires in COVID-19. Data came from immunoSEQ multiplex PCR; TCRdb stores just in-frame clones and leaves some out. Of under 250,000 clones in the sample, roughly 83% were seen once. Source material: peripheral blood. These receptors were obtained from a man older than 75 with acute or convalescent COVID-19. The CDR3 runs from the conserved cysteine through the conserved F or W. The order of the fields is CDR3 protein, CDR3 DNA, J gene, CDR3 length, V gene, D gene, clone size. D genes are given only for firm matches. Size tells how often a clone was seen (once, few, many) or the class of an expanded clone, and some rows leave it out.

CSARPGLEAFF	TGCAGTGCTAGACCGGGGTTGGAAGCTTTCTTT	TRBJ1-1	11	TRBV20-1	NA	NA
CASSSRGTGELFF	TGCGCCAGCAGTTCCAGGGGGACCGGGGAGCTGTTTTTT	TRBJ2-2	13	TRBV10-2	TRBD1	few
CASKTGGALPPLHF	TGTGCCAGCAAGACAGGGGGCGCGTTGCCACCCCTCCACTTT	TRBJ1-6	14	TRBV28	TRBD1	few
CASSYYRGGTEAFF	TGTGCCAGCAGTTACTACAGGGGGGGGACTGAAGCTTTCTTT	TRBJ1-1	14	TRBV6-5	TRBD1	NA
CASKGEQSSYEQYF	TGTGCCAGCAAAGGGGAACAGTCCTCCTACGAGCAGTACTTC	TRBJ2-7	14	TRBV2	NA	NA
CASSQSVGQGLSNQPQHF	TGCGCCAGCAGTCAATCGGTGGGACAGGGTTTGAGCAATCAGCCCCAGCATTTT	TRBJ1-5	18	TRBV23-1	TRBD1	NA
CASSLAGGPGTDTQYF	TGTGCCAGCAGCTTAGCGGGAGGGCCGGGCACAGATACGCAGTATTTT	TRBJ2-3	16	TRBV2	TRBD2	NA
CASSWDSGWPDTQYF	TGTGCCAGCAGTTGGGACTCTGGATGGCCAGATACGCAGTATTTT	TRBJ2-3	15	TRBV6-5	NA	NA
CASSARGEQYF	TGCGCCAGCAGCGCCCGGGGCGAGCAGTACTTC	TRBJ2-7	11	TRBV5-1	NA	once
CASSQGGGGGSSYEQYF	TGCGCCAGCAGCCAAGGCGGGGGTGGCGGGAGCTCCTACGAGCAGTACTTC	TRBJ2-7	17	TRBV4-1	TRBD2	NA
CASSGTSGGTSYEQYF	TGTGCCAGCAGCGGGACTAGCGGGGGAACCTCCTACGAGCAGTACTTC	TRBJ2-7	16	TRBV27	TRBD2	NA
CASSLCVRSGPNQPQHF	TGTGCCAGCAGCTTATGCGTTCGGTCAGGGCCTAATCAGCCCCAGCATTTT	TRBJ1-5	17	TRBV7-3	NA	NA
CASSVGSSSGTNEKLFF	TGTGCCAGCAGCGTCGGGAGCTCCTCGGGAACTAATGAAAAACTGTTTTTT	TRBJ1-4	17	TRBV9	NA	NA
CASSLPQFSGASDTQYF	TGTGCCAGCAGCTTGCCCCAGTTCTCAGGGGCCTCAGATACGCAGTATTTT	TRBJ2-3	17	TRBV5-6	NA	NA
CASSLSGYRDEKLFF	TGCGCCAGCAGCTTATCGGGGTATAGGGATGAAAAACTGTTTTTT	TRBJ1-4	15	TRBV5-1	NA	NA
CASSATSWETQYF	TGTGCCAGCAGTGCGACTAGCTGGGAGACCCAGTACTTC	TRBJ2-5	13	TRBV12-3/TRBV12-4	TRBD2	NA
CASSPWQRESDEQFF	TGTGCCAGCTCCCCTTGGCAGCGGGAGTCCGATGAGCAGTTCTTC	TRBJ2-1	15	TRBV18	TRBD2	once
CASSTDRFSYEQYF	TGTGCCAGCAGTACCGACAGGTTCTCCTACGAGCAGTACTTC	TRBJ2-7	14	TRBV6-5	NA	NA
CASSSVLDSLYNSPLHF	TGTGCCAGCAGTTCCGTCCTTGACAGCCTCTATAATTCACCCCTCCACTTT	TRBJ1-6	17	TRBV6-9	NA	once
CASSAYGAGGPDF	TGTGCCAGCAGTGCCTACGGTGCGGGGGGTCCGGACTTC	TRBJ2-7	13	TRBV6-2/TRBV6-3	TRBD2	once
CASSVGGQGGSPLHF	TGTGCCAGCAGCGTAGGGGGACAGGGCGGTTCACCCCTCCACTTT	TRBJ1-6	15	TRBV9	TRBD1	NA
CASSDSDRVNSPLHF	TGTGCCAGCAGTGACTCTGACAGAGTTAATTCACCCCTCCACTTT	TRBJ1-6	15	TRBV6-4	NA	NA